This TCR beta chain was profiled in a study of blood T cell repertoires in COVID-19 (dated by TCRdb to the early 2020s). Some background on the complete study: Collaborator samples came from the United States, Italy and Spain and covered acute and convalescent phases of COVID-19. The material from the prospective study consisted of cDNA or gDNA derived from T cells, B-cell-depleted T cells, or PBMCs. The samples were drawn from the first 160 participants of the ongoing ImmuneRACE study and from 1,254 subjects provided by 6 global collaborators. Where available, HLA class I and class II types were taken from metadata supplied by the sample provider and were not determined by assay-based typing. The dataset comprised deeply sampled blood TCRbeta repertoires from subjects exposed to, actively infected with, or recovered from COVID-19. Nearly every sample came with metadata listing a de-identified subject ID, COVID-19 status, age in years and sex. The repertoires were released in a freely available public database meant as a resource for research on the immune response to SARS-CoV-2. Overall study results and their limits: Clinical and demographic metadata were provided uncurated, with the amount varying by source and participant.

The immunoSEQ Assay, a bias-controlled multiplex PCR, was used to amplify TCRbeta CDR3 regions from genomic DNA. The authors processed their data as follows. Within the assay, amplification of reference gene primers was used to estimate how many nucleated cells each sample contained. Sequence reads were collapsed and filtered to measure the absolute abundance of every unique TCRbeta CDR3 rearrangement. For each sample, productive Simpson clonality was calculated as the square root of Simpson's diversity index over productive rearrangements. What TCRdb holds here is the immuneACCESS table cut down to in-frame rearrangements. Part of the clones is not present; checked against another copy, under half of the missing clones reflect an unresolved V gene, and the others are unexplained. V, J and clone size are taken as reported in that table, and D and trimming were inferred from the DNA itself. The sample table lists about 190,000 clones, around four fifths of them with a count of one. The biggest ten clones account for around 15% of the sample.

The germline V gene encodes CDR1 MNHEY and CDR2 SMNVEV (reference sequence). Trimming at the junction amounts to 3 bases on V and 1 base on J, and the germline ends lie 9 bases apart. The CDR3 starts with the cysteine, ends with the phenylalanine, and has 14 residues. Of all the DNA, just the CDR3 is kept, 42 bases in frame from base 1. Regarding this clone: Its target antigen remains unknown. No much larger clone exists at a distance of one base, and base qualities are not known.

The collaborating institutions used their own protocols to collect whole blood in K2EDTA tubes. For TCRbeta analysis, collaborators shipped samples in one of three forms: frozen whole blood, isolated PBMCs, or DNA extracted from either of those sample types. This receptor was taken from a man aged 25 to 40 with active or convalescent COVID-19. Input material: peripheral blood. This sequence uses TRBV27 and TRBJ1-1, with the D segment identity uncertain. Here the CDR3 is given as CASSFNSQNTEAFF. Read as DNA, the sequence is TGTGCCAGCAGTTTTAACAGCCAGAACACTGAAGCTTTCTTT.